Presented here are 11 T cell receptor beta chains from one specimen sequenced in a study of T cell repertoires in aging, cancer and after chemotherapy. TRB rearrangements spanning V, D and J were amplified using mixed TRB-A/B primers. TCRdb re-called the multiplex PCR reads with MiXCR, one entry per CDR3 protein. The sample has several thousand distinct CDR3 sequences, approximately 25% seen once. Amplification of TCR beta used genomic DNA extracted from peripheral blood. Material for sequencing was blood. These receptors originate from a human donor in good health.

This clonotype was counted only a few times. V gene TRBV7-6 combines with J gene TRBJ2-7, with 11 bases lining up with TRBD2. Trimming cost V 5 bases and J 3 bases; bases outside gene matches: 3. The germline V gene has CDR1 SGHVS and CDR2 FNYEAQ. This CDR3 is built from 14 residues. The CDR3 nucleotides are TGTGCCAGCAGCGCGGGGACTAGCGGCTACGAGCAGTACTTC. Its protein is CASSAGTSGYEQYF.

Turning to this clonotype: Being one base from a much bigger clone, this may be a read error. The chain is built from TRBV15 and TRBJ1-5; no firm D call. Germline V lookup: CDR1 LNHNV, CDR2 YYDKDF (reference sequence). V lost 1 base, J lost 4 bases, and 11 bases lay in between. The CDR3 has 15 residues. The DNA for the CDR3 is TGTGCCACCAGCAGAGCCCTCGATGGGAATCAGCCCCAGCATTTT. Translation gives CATSRALDGNQPQHF.

This clonotype is classed as medium-sized. The chain is built from TRBV12-3 or TRBV12-4 and TRBJ1-2; D might be TRBD1 (6 bases). Trimming left V 7 bases short and J 4 bases short, with 13 bases between. This CDR3 spans 13 amino acids. The CDR3 sequence is CASTGDIRYGYTF. CDR3 coding DNA: TGTGCCAGCACCGGGGACATTCGCTATGGCTACACCTTC.

By its share, this clonotype is medium-sized. The rearrangement joins TRBV10-3 to TRBJ2-5; D could derive from TRBD1 or TRBD2 (5 bases each). The germline V and J ends were trimmed by 4 bases and 3 bases, with 15 bases remaining between them. CDR1 ENHRY and CDR2 SYGVKD come from the germline V gene. This CDR3 is built from 15 residues. This chain's CDR3 is CAISATGTEKETQYF. The CDR3 DNA is TGTGCCATCAGTGCAACCGGGACGGAGAAAGAGACCCAGTACTTC.

The V and J genes are TRBV11-3 and TRBJ1-1; 11 nucleotides align to TRBD1. In germline, CDR1 is SGHNT, CDR2 YENEEA. The CDR3 has 14 amino acids. After removal of 6 bases from V and 5 bases from J, the junction contained 5 bases not matched to a gene. In nucleotides, the CDR3 is TGTGCCAGCAGTTCCGGGGACAGGGGGACTGAAGCTTTCTTT. This sequence encodes CASSSGDRGTEAFF.

Judged by abundance, this clonotype is medium-sized. V usage is TRBV5-1 and J usage is TRBJ2-2; 9 bases fit TRBD2. CDR1 and CDR2 (germline): SGHRS, YFSETQ. The CDR3 contains 14 residues. The ends lost 5 bases at V and 4 bases at J; junction bases unmatched: 3. As DNA, the CDR3 is TGCGCCAGCAGGACTAGCGGTACCACCGGGGAGCTGTTTTTT. Its protein product is CASRTSGTTGELFF.

This clonotype has just a few counts. The rearrangement joins TRBV20-1 to TRBJ2-7, with 7 bases that match TRBD1. This CDR3 has 15 residues. Trimming took 0 bases from V and 3 from J; bases not matched to a gene: 8. Germline loops: CDR1 DFQATT, CDR2 SNEGSKA (reference sequence). CDR3 coding DNA: TGCAGTGCTAGAGATCAGAACAGGGGATACTACGAGCAGTACTTC. It yields the protein CSARDQNRGYYEQYF.

This clonotype is categorized as medium-sized. The V call is TRBV19, the J call TRBJ2-1; D is possibly TRBD1 or TRBD2 (5 bases each). The V end was cut by 1 base, the J end by 10 bases, with 8 bases between. Germline loops: CDR1 LNHDA, CDR2 SQIVND (reference sequence). The CDR3 length is 12 residues. The CDR3 DNA reads TGTGCCAGTAGTATAGGAGGGGCCGAGCAGTTCTTC. Translating it yields CASSIGGAEQFF.

The chain joins TRBV6-6 to TRBJ2-3; D possibly corresponds to TRBD1 (5 bases). V gave up 1 base and J gave up 1 base, with 12 bases separating them. CDR3 length: 16 amino acids. Germline V gene data show CDR1 as MNHNY and CDR2 as SVGAGI (reference sequence). Written as DNA, the CDR3 is TGTGCCAGCAGTTACTGGGGCAGGGAAGGCACAGATACGCAGTATTTT. This encodes CASSYWGREGTDTQYF.

The chain couples TRBV6-5 to TRBJ1-5; 8 bases agree with TRBD1. This CDR3 region has 17 residues. In germline, CDR1 is MNHEY, CDR2 SVGAGI. J gave up 3 bases and V 10 bases, and 17 bases lay outside the gene matches. The CDR3 coding sequence is TGTGCCACGCGGAGTTGGAAAACAGGGGGTGACAATCAGCCCCAGCATTTT. Its protein is CATRSWKTGGDNQPQHF.

The chain has TRBV7-9 and TRBJ2-1, with 10 bases matching TRBD2. The V gene's germline CDR1 is SEHNR and CDR2 FQNEAQ (reference sequence). The CDR3 is 15 residues long. V lost 5 bases to trimming and J lost 7 bases; unmatched junction nucleotides: 8. CDR3 in amino acids: CASSPLAGGQNEQFF. The CDR3 coding sequence is TGTGCCAGCAGCCCTTTAGCGGGAGGACAGAATGAGCAGTTCTTC.